This passage covers 14 T cell receptor beta chains from one sample sequenced in a study of OX40 agonist ivuxolimab in advanced cancers. Profiled with immunoSEQ multiplex PCR; TCRdb holds only in-frame clones, not every one. The sample contains 70,000 to 75,000 clones, more than 85% of which appear only once. Sample: CD4+ or CD8+ T cells sorted from blood, taken in a trial of the OX40 agonist ivuxolimab. These receptors were collected from an adult with an advanced solid tumor such as melanoma, head and neck, liver or kidney cancer.

The rearrangement links TRBV6-5 to TRBJ2-3; 13 nucleotides line up with TRBD2. The V gene end was trimmed by 0 bases and the J gene end by 5 bases; junction bases not matched to a gene: 2. Germline CDR1 and CDR2: MNHEY and SVGAGI. The CDR3 consists of 16 residues. CDR3 DNA: TGTGCCAGCAGTTACTCCAGACTAGCGGGAGGAGATACGCAGTATTTT. It codes for CASSYSRLAGGDTQYF.

The chain joins TRBV7-6 to TRBJ2-7; 8 bases fit TRBD1. This CDR3 has 15 amino acids. V was clipped by 1 base and J by 6 bases; unmatched bases: 8. CDR1 is SGHVS, CDR2 FNYEAQ, per germline. The CDR3 DNA reads as TGTGCCAGCAGCTTAGGGGACAGGAGGTCAGGCGAGCAGTACTTC. Translating gives CASSLGDRRSGEQYF.

The J gene is TRBJ2-7, the V gene TRBV5-1; tentatively, D is TRBD1 (5 bases). Trimming cost V 4 bases and J 2 bases, with 16 bases left between them. CDR1 SGHRS and CDR2 YFSETQ come from the germline V gene. The CDR3 is made up of 15 amino acids. The CDR3 here is CASSQSSGMAYEQYF. CDR3 nucleotides: TGCGCCAGCAGCCAATCCTCAGGGATGGCCTACGAGCAGTACTTC.

The rearrangement links TRBV18 to TRBJ1-4; D ambiguous. The CDR3 runs to 13 residues. The V and J ends lost 5 bases and 0 bases respectively, with 4 bases between them. Per the germline V gene, CDR1 is KGHSH and CDR2 is LQKENI. CDR3 sequence reads: CASSGATNEKLFF. As DNA, the CDR3 is TGTGCCAGCTCAGGCGCAACTAATGAAAAACTGTTTTTT.

The chain employs TRBV6-1 and TRBJ1-2; the D is unclear. The CDR3 covers 10 residues. Per the germline V gene, CDR1 is MNHNS and CDR2 is SASEGT. The ends were cut back, 3 bases at V and 4 bases at J, with 0 bases in the middle. This chain's CDR3 is CASSDYGYTF. The DNA of the CDR3 is TGTGCCAGCAGTGACTATGGCTACACCTTC.

This CDR3 is CASSLAVTTDSYEQYF. The CDR3, as DNA: TGCGCCAGCAGCTTGGCCGTGACTACAGACTCCTACGAGCAGTACTTC. The rearrangement uses TRBV5-1 and TRBJ2-7, with TRBD2 as a possible D gene (5 bases). The ends were cut back, 0 bases at V and 0 bases at J, with 13 bases in the middle. The CDR3 covers 16 residues. The germline V gene has CDR1 SGHRS and CDR2 YFSETQ.

Here the CDR3 reads CASSWGSGRASNEQFF. In DNA, the CDR3 is TGCGCCAGCAGCTGGGGCAGCGGGAGGGCCTCCAATGAGCAGTTCTTC. The V and J genes are TRBV5-1 and TRBJ2-1, with 10 bases that match TRBD2. The germline gives CDR1 SGHRS, CDR2 YFSETQ. The CDR3 length is 16 residues. V dropped 3 bases and J dropped 6; count of bases not matched to a gene: 9. Full variable domain (remainder filled in from reference TRBV5-1 and TRBJ2-1): KAGVTQTPRYLIKTRGQQVTLSCSPISGHRSVSWYQQTPGQGLQFLFEYFSETQRNKGNFPGRFSGRQFSNSRSEMNVSTLELGDSALYLCASSWGSGRASNEQFFGPGTRLTVL.

The chain has TRBV19 and TRBJ2-2; 11 bases align to TRBD2. Per the germline V gene, CDR1 is LNHDA and CDR2 is SQIVND (reference sequence). The CDR3 covers 16 residues. Trimming at V came to 4 bases and at J to 5 bases, leaving 6 bases not matched to a gene. CDR3 nucleotide sequence: TGTGCCAGTAGTAAACTAGCGGGAGTAGATACCGGGGAGCTGTTTTTT. Translation: CASSKLAGVDTGELFF.

The CDR3 is CASSPSDQGGFDGYTF. In DNA, the CDR3 is TGTGCCAGCTCACCCTCAGACCAGGGAGGTTTCGATGGCTACACCTTC. This chain uses TRBV18 with TRBJ1-2, with D possibly being TRBD1 (5 bases). Trimming left V 3 bases short and J 6 bases short, with 20 bases between. The germline gives CDR1 KGHSH, CDR2 LQKENI. The length of the CDR3 is 16 residues.

The rearrangement links TRBV5-4 to TRBJ2-3; 8 positions agree with TRBD1. With V trimmed by 4 bases and J by 4 bases, 8 bases remained unmatched. The V gene's germline CDR1 is SGHNT and CDR2 YYREEE (reference sequence). This CDR3 comprises 15 residues. CDR3 in amino acids: CASSPRTGIADTQYF. DNA for the CDR3: TGTGCCAGCAGCCCACGGACAGGGATTGCAGATACGCAGTATTTT. The whole variable domain, filled in from reference TRBV5-4 and TRBJ2-3, reads ETGVTQSPTHLIKTRGQQVTLRCSSQSGHNTVSWYQQALGQGPQFIFQYYREEENGRGNFPPRFSGLQFPNYSSELNVNALELDDSALYLCASSPRTGIADTQYFGPGTRLTVL.

The chain has TRBV18 and TRBJ2-1; 10 bases line up with TRBD2. The CDR3 is made up of 17 amino acids. Germline CDR1 is KGHSH and CDR2 is LQKENI. The trim removed 0 bases at V and 4 bases at J, leaving 6 bases unmatched. The CDR3 is CASSPPVGSGRYNEQFF. CDR3 nucleotide sequence: TGTGCCAGCTCACCACCGGTGGGTAGCGGGAGGTACAATGAGCAGTTCTTC.

This chain connects TRBV6-5 to TRBJ1-4, with TRBD1 as a possible D gene (6 bases). Deletions cut 7 bases from V and 7 bases from J, with 16 bases between. CDR3 length equals 14 residues. Germline V gives CDR1 MNHEY, CDR2 SVGAGI. This chain's CDR3 is CASKTGPLGEKLFF. The CDR3 nucleotides are TGTGCCAGCAAGACAGGACCCCTGGGTGAAAAACTGTTTTTT.

The rearrangement uses TRBV5-1 and TRBJ1-3; D not resolved. Germline-derived CDR1 and CDR2 are SGHRS and YFSETQ. V was shortened by 4 bases and J by 2 bases, with 13 bases between the two germline ends. The CDR3 loop spans 15 amino acids. CDR3 region: CASSPNWGTGNTIYF. The CDR3, as DNA: TGCGCCAGCAGCCCGAATTGGGGAACTGGAAACACCATATATTTT. The whole variable domain, filled in from reference TRBV5-1 and TRBJ1-3, reads KAGVTQTPRYLIKTRGQQVTLSCSPISGHRSVSWYQQTPGQGLQFLFEYFSETQRNKGNFPGRFSGRQFSNSRSEMNVSTLELGDSALYLCASSPNWGTGNTIYFGEGSWLTVV.

The chain employs TRBV30 and TRBJ1-5, with 8 bases identical to TRBD1. Germline CDR1 reads GTSNPN; CDR2 reads SVGIG (reference sequence). Germline trimming cut 2 bases from V and 7 bases from J; bases unmatched to any gene: 10. CDR3 length: 15 residues. Written as DNA, the CDR3 is TGTGCCTGGAGTCCGACAGGGGTGGGTGAACAGCCCCAGCATTTT. This translates into CAWSPTGVGEQPQHF.